Reported below is one T cell receptor beta chain. This sample stems from a study of cytomegalovirus exposure and HLA in healthy donors. V shed 10 bases and J 6 bases; nucleotides not matched to a gene: 9. There are 13 residues in the CDR3. Germline-derived CDR1 and CDR2 are MDHEN and SYDVKM. PCR primers comprised 60 Vbeta and 13 Jbeta primers. The method was immunoSEQ multiplex PCR; TCRdb's version includes in-frame clones alone and lacks a portion of them. The repertoire consists of 150,000 to 160,000 clones, with 70% to 90% occurring once and the leading ten covering roughly 2.3%. The V gene is TRBV28, the J gene TRBJ2-1, with TRBD2 identical over 7 bases. The sequenced material came from PBMCs. This sequence originates from a woman younger than 35 in good health and CMV-seronegative. The CDR3 DNA reads TGTGCCACCATTGGGGGGGGGAGCAATGAGCAGTTCTTC. This codes for CATIGGGSNEQFF. The whole variable domain, remainder taken from reference TRBV28 and TRBJ2-1, is DVKVTQSSRYLVKRTGEKVFLECVQDMDHENMFWYRQDPGLGLRLIYFSYDVKMKEKGDIPEGYSVSREKKERFSLILESASTNQTSMYLCATIGGGSNEQFFGPGTRLTVL.